The 27 T cell receptor beta chains below all came from one sample that was sequenced in a study of blood T cells in healthy people across ages. Next came a second PCR, run for roughly 7 to 12 cycles, which used a sample-barcoded 5' primer along with a J-beta primer mix. TCRdb reprocessed the 5' RACE reads with MiXCR, giving one entry per CDR3 protein. Among about 640,000 distinct CDR3 sequences listed, around three fifths were seen once. Sequencing used blood. The origin of the receptors is a man aged 55 to 70 in good health.

The chain employs TRBV3-1 and TRBJ2-3; 10 bases fit TRBD2. The CDR3 consists of 19 residues. Unmatched junction bases numbered 14, after V lost 0 bases and J lost 5 bases. Germline CDR1 and CDR2: LGHDT and YNNKEL (reference sequence). The chain's CDR3 is CASSQEWSGSGGPGDTQYF. The CDR3 region has the DNA TGTGCCAGCAGCCAAGAGTGGTCGGGTAGCGGGGGGCCAGGAGATACGCAGTATTTT.

The chain recombines TRBV27 with TRBJ1-5; tentatively, D is TRBD1 (6 bases). V lost 3 bases, J lost 6 bases, and 21 bases lay in between. This CDR3 has 17 residues. Germline CDR1 is MNHEY and CDR2 is SMNVEV (reference sequence). CDR3 nucleotides: TGTGCCAGCAGTTTCCGGTTTACAGGGACCCTAGGTCAGCCCCAGCATTTT. Its protein is CASSFRFTGTLGQPQHF.

This chain uses TRBV5-1 with TRBJ2-2; TRBD2 agrees at 7 bases. The CDR3 runs 16 residues. Germline CDR1 and CDR2: SGHRS and YFSETQ. V was pared by 0 bases and J by 6 bases, with 8 bases of the junction left unmatched. The CDR3: CASSLAGGTIPGELFF. The DNA of the CDR3 is TGCGCCAGCAGCTTGGCCGGGGGGACCATTCCCGGGGAGCTGTTTTTT. Filled out from reference TRBV5-1 and TRBJ2-2, the complete variable domain reads KAGVTQTPRYLIKTRGQQVTLSCSPISGHRSVSWYQQTPGQGLQFLFEYFSETQRNKGNFPGRFSGRQFSNSRSEMNVSTLELGDSALYLCASSLAGGTIPGELFFGEGSRLTVL.

This clonotype occurred a few times. V and J are TRBV6-1 and TRBJ2-4; tentatively, D is TRBD1 (6 bases). Trimming cost V 3 bases and J 0 bases, with 9 bases left between them. CDR1 is MNHNS, CDR2 SASEGT, per germline. The CDR3 sequence is 15 residues long. Here the CDR3 reads CASSDRGLAKNIQYF. Written as DNA, the CDR3 is TGTGCCAGCAGTGACAGGGGTCTAGCCAAAAACATTCAGTACTTC.

V is TRBV20-1 and J is TRBJ2-7; 15 nucleotides line up with TRBD2. CDR1 and CDR2 (germline): DFQATT, SNEGSKA (reference sequence). With V trimmed by 5 bases and J by 3 bases, 8 bases remained unmatched. The CDR3 sequence is 16 residues long. For the CDR3, the DNA is TGCAGTGCTGGACTAGCGGGGGGGCTGGATCACTACGAGCAGTACTTC. Amino acids: CSAGLAGGLDHYEQYF.

The chain carries TRBV12-3 or TRBV12-4 and TRBJ2-3; 9 bases are a match to TRBD2. The V and J ends lost 5 bases and 5 bases, in that order; junction bases with no gene match: 5. The CDR3 has 14 residues. The CDR3, as DNA: TGTGCCAGCAGTCTTAGCGGGGGAGGAGATACGCAGTATTTT. This gives the protein CASSLSGGGDTQYF.

The chain links TRBV15 to TRBJ2-1, with D unclear. The germline CDR1 and CDR2 sequences are LNHNV and YYDKDF (reference sequence). Trimming took 0 bases from V and 12 from J, leaving 9 bases between them. CDR3 length equals 12 residues. Written as DNA, the CDR3 is TGTGCCACCAGCAGAGATCTTGCGGTGCAGTTCTTC. Protein: CATSRDLAVQFF. Using reference TRBV15 and TRBJ2-1 for the parts outside the CDR3, the full variable domain is DAMVIQNPRYQVTQFGKPVTLSCSQTLNHNVMYWYQQKSSQAPKLLFHYYDKDFNNEADTPDNFQSRRPNTSFCFLDIRSPGLGDTAMYLCATSRDLAVQFFGPGTRLTVL.

This rearrangement joins TRBV7-9 to TRBJ2-5; D perhaps matches TRBD1 (6 bases). Germline V CDR1 and CDR2: SEHNR, FQNEAQ (reference sequence). Trimming left V 2 bases short and J 1 base short, with 14 bases between. This CDR3 is 16 amino acids long. The CDR3 DNA follows: TGTGCCAGCAGCTTATTTCCCGACAGGTCCCAAGAGACCCAGTACTTC. Translation gives CASSLFPDRSQETQYF.

This clonotype was counted once. The rearrangement links TRBV21-1 to TRBJ2-2; TRBD2 reflects the table's D call only, with no check against the DNA. TRBV21-1 is deemed a pseudogene. CDR3 size: 16 residues. The CDR3 protein is CASIAGAAAGTGELFF. DNA for the CDR3: TGTGCCAGCATAGCGGGGGCCGCCGCGGGGACCGGGGAGCTGTTTTTT.

The chain combines TRBV4-1 with TRBJ2-3, with 12 bases that match TRBD2. V shed 4 bases and J 4 bases; nucleotides not matched to a gene: 12. Germline assignment: CDR1 MGHRA and CDR2 YSYEKL. The CDR3 totals 18 residues. CDR3 sequence: CASSLERTSGMGPDTQYF. The CDR3 DNA is TGCGCCAGCAGCCTTGAACGGACTAGCGGGATGGGGCCAGATACGCAGTATTTT.

The chain joins TRBV12-3 or TRBV12-4 to TRBJ2-5, with 15 bases fitting TRBD2. The CDR3 length is 19 residues. J lost 11 bases, V lost 3 bases, and 19 bases had no gene match. CDR3 protein: CASSFPRMGLAGGSNEQYF. The CDR3 bases are TGTGCCAGCAGTTTCCCGCGAATGGGACTAGCGGGGGGTTCCAATGAGCAGTACTTC.

This clonotype has just a few counts. This sequence joins TRBV7-2 and TRBJ2-7, with 12 bases lining up with TRBD2. From germline, CDR1 is SGHTA and CDR2 FQGNSA. The CDR3 spans 15 residues. V was clipped by 5 bases and J by 4 bases; unmatched bases: 6. The CDR3 DNA sequence: TGTGCCAGCAGCCTTGGACTAGCGGGGCTATACGAGCAGTACTTC. Protein product: CASSLGLAGLYEQYF.

This rearrangement joins TRBV3-1 to TRBJ1-5; D may be TRBD1 (6 bases). The CDR3 is made up of 16 amino acids. Trimming stripped 1 base from V and 7 bases from J, with 17 bases between. Germline CDR1 LGHDT, CDR2 YNNKEL (reference sequence). The DNA for the CDR3 is TGTGCCAGCAGCCAAGGCTTCAGGGGCGGTGAGCAGCCCCAGCATTTT. Residues: CASSQGFRGGEQPQHF.

On this clonotype itself: Mismatch with germline at one junction end may stem from a read error. The CDR3 region has the DNA TGTGCCAGTAGCTTAGCGCCGGGAGGGTCACGGACAGATACGCAGTATTTT. Translation gives CASSLAPGGSRTDTQYF. The rearrangement joins TRBV7-8 to TRBJ2-3, with 8 bases lining up with TRBD2. The CDR3 has 17 amino acids. Germline loops: CDR1 SGHVS, CDR2 FQNEAQ.

The chain links TRBV11-2 to TRBJ2-3, with 14 bases lining up with TRBD2. Per germline, CDR1 SGHAT and CDR2 FQNNGV. J gave up 8 bases and V 5 bases, and 24 bases lay outside the gene matches. This CDR3 comprises 21 residues. CDR3 sequence (DNA): TGTGCCAGCAGCCCCCGGACAGGGGACATGGGACTAGCGGGGGTGAAGGGTACGCAGTATTTT. This encodes CASSPRTGDMGLAGVKGTQYF.

This clonotype has only a few counts. V and J are TRBV5-1 and TRBJ2-7; TRBD1 matches 8 bases. J gave up 1 base and V 4 bases, and 4 bases lay outside the gene matches. This CDR3 has 14 amino acids. Germline V lookup: CDR1 SGHRS, CDR2 YFSETQ. CDR3 region: CASSGQGLSYEQYF. The CDR3 DNA reads as TGCGCCAGCAGCGGACAGGGACTTTCCTACGAGCAGTACTTC.

The V call is TRBV6-2 or TRBV6-3, the J call TRBJ2-7; D may be TRBD1 (5 bases). Germline V gene lookup returns CDR1 MNHEY and CDR2 SVGEGT. V was cut by 2 bases and J by 7 bases, with 15 bases left in between. CDR3 length: 14 residues. CDR3 loop: CASSYLDTYNEQYF. CDR3 sequence (DNA): TGTGCCAGCAGTTACCTGGACACCTACAATGAGCAGTACTTC.

V is TRBV7-2 and J is TRBJ2-7, with 7 positions matching TRBD1. V trimming: 2 bases; J trimming: 0 bases; junction bases outside the gene matches: 7. Germline V gene sequence: CDR1 SGHTA, CDR2 FQGNSA. The CDR3 is made up of 16 amino acids. The chain's CDR3 is CASSLWRQGGSYEQYF. For the CDR3, the DNA is TGTGCCAGCAGCTTATGGAGACAGGGCGGCTCCTACGAGCAGTACTTC.

V gene TRBV5-1 combines with J gene TRBJ1-1; the match to TRBD1 covers 7 bases. The length of the CDR3 is 15 residues. V lost 3 bases to trimming and J lost 4 bases; unmatched junction nucleotides: 9. CDR1 SGHRS and CDR2 YFSETQ come from the germline V gene. The CDR3 sequence: CASSSTGREVTEAFF. DNA for the CDR3: TGCGCCAGCAGCTCGACAGGGCGGGAGGTCACTGAAGCTTTCTTT.

The rearrangement uses TRBV4-1 and TRBJ2-5; 8 nucleotides line up with TRBD1. The J call may be incorrect, as the DNA end agrees better with TRBJ2-7. The V gene's germline CDR1 is MGHRA and CDR2 YSYEKL. CDR3 length: 15 amino acids. The CDR3 DNA reads as TGCGCCAGCAGCCCCGGACAGGGAACAGCGAACGAGCAGTACTTC. Amino acids: CASSPGQGTANEQYF.

In its sample, this clonotype was seen a few times. The chain recombines TRBV20-1 with TRBJ2-7; TRBD1 matches at 11 bases. The J segment lost 3 bases and the V segment lost 8 bases, leaving 6 bases of the junction unmatched. CDR1 and CDR2 (germline): DFQATT, SNEGSKA (reference sequence). There are 13 residues in the CDR3. The CDR3 loop reads CSIAGTGGYEQYF. The CDR3 DNA reads TGCAGTATAGCCGGGACAGGGGGCTACGAGCAGTACTTC.

The chain has TRBV5-1 and TRBJ1-5, with D possibly matching TRBD1 (5 bases). CDR1 SGHRS and CDR2 YFSETQ come from the germline V gene. The CDR3 has 15 residues. V was trimmed by 4 bases and J by 0 bases, leaving 11 bases between them. CDR3 residues: CASSPSGYSNQPQHF. CDR3 in DNA: TGCGCCAGCAGCCCTTCAGGGTATAGCAATCAGCCCCAGCATTTT.

This clonotype was counted a few times. In DNA, the CDR3 is TGCGCCAGCAGCTTGGGGTGGATCGATGAAAAACTGTTTTTT. Translation: CASSLGWIDEKLFF. This rearrangement joins TRBV5-1 to TRBJ1-4; no definite D call. Germline V gives CDR1 SGHRS, CDR2 YFSETQ. The V end was cut by 0 bases, the J end by 6 bases, with 9 bases between. The CDR3 runs to 14 residues.

This clonotype was seen only a few times. The J gene is TRBJ2-5, the V gene TRBV6-1, with 7 bases aligning to TRBD1. V trimming: 3 bases; J trimming: 3 bases; junction bases outside the gene matches: 10. CDR3 length: 16 amino acids. Germline CDR1 and CDR2: MNHNS and SASEGT. The chain's CDR3 is CASSDATGAEKETQYF. The DNA of the CDR3 is TGTGCCAGCAGTGACGCAACAGGGGCAGAGAAAGAGACCCAGTACTTC.

This clonotype was found a few times. V usage is TRBV4-1 and J usage is TRBJ1-2, with 8 bases identical to TRBD1. The junction had 12 bases not matched to a gene; V was cut back by 4 bases and J by 8 bases. In germline, CDR1 is MGHRA, CDR2 YSYEKL. The CDR3 totals 15 residues. CDR3 coding DNA: TGCGCCAGCAGCCTCGGACAGGGAACTATGAGGGGCTACACCTTC. Amino acid sequence: CASSLGQGTMRGYTF.

The chain combines TRBV6-1 with TRBJ2-1; D tentatively reads TRBD1 or TRBD2 (5 bases each). This CDR3 is 15 amino acids long. V was cut by 4 bases and J by 7 bases, with 17 bases left in between. The germline gives CDR1 MNHNS, CDR2 SASEGT. CDR3 sequence (DNA): TGTGCCAGCAGTGCTCCCGGGGCCCTGGGGAATGAGCAGTTCTTC. Amino acid sequence: CASSAPGALGNEQFF.

The rearrangement joins TRBV5-1 to TRBJ2-3; D unresolved. The CDR3 is 14 residues long. CDR1 is SGHRS, CDR2 YFSETQ, per germline. The V end was cut by 0 bases, the J end by 0 bases, with 5 bases between. The CDR3 is CASSLEPSTDTQYF. CDR3 sequence (DNA): TGCGCCAGCAGCTTGGAACCCAGCACAGATACGCAGTATTTT. The entire variable domain, with the rest obtained from reference TRBV5-1 and TRBJ2-3, is as follows: KAGVTQTPRYLIKTRGQQVTLSCSPISGHRSVSWYQQTPGQGLQFLFEYFSETQRNKGNFPGRFSGRQFSNSRSEMNVSTLELGDSALYLCASSLEPSTDTQYFGPGTRLTVL.